These T cell receptor beta chains were read from a single sample in a study of cytomegalovirus exposure and HLA in healthy donors. Clones were read by immunoSEQ multiplex PCR, and TCRdb kept only the in-frame ones, dropping some. The profile shows roughly 200,000 clones, 77% of them singletons. Sequencing was carried out using PBMCs. The receptors come from an older woman in good health and CMV-seropositive. CDR3s include the opening cysteine and the closing phenylalanine or tryptophan. D genes are given only for firm matches. Expanded clones are given a class, and other clones once, few, many or no size at all.

abundance: -
d_gene: -
v_gene: TRBV7-2
j_gene: TRBJ1-2
CDR3aa: CASSLDGGGYGYTF
CDR3nt: TGTGCCAGCAGCTTAGATGGGGGAGGCTATGGCTACACCTTC

abundance: -
d_gene: TRBD1
v_gene: TRBV4-1
j_gene: TRBJ1-6
CDR3aa: CASSQEFPGTGSSYNSPLHF
CDR3nt: TGCGCCAGCAGCCAAGAATTTCCCGGGACAGGGAGCTCCTATAATTCACCCCTCCACTTT

abundance: once
d_gene: -
v_gene: TRBV12-5
j_gene: TRBJ1-2
CDR3aa: CASASFNRNGYTF
CDR3nt: TGTGCTAGTGCCTCGTTTAACAGAAATGGCTACACCTTC

abundance: -
d_gene: TRBD2
v_gene: TRBV4-2
j_gene: TRBJ2-1
CDR3aa: CASSQEGGLGNEQFF
CDR3nt: TGTGCCAGCAGCCAAGAAGGGGGACTAGGCAATGAGCAGTTCTTC

abundance: once
d_gene: -
v_gene: TRBV30
j_gene: TRBJ1-1
CDR3aa: CAWSGGGTEAFF
CDR3nt: TGTGCCTGGAGCGGGGGTGGCACTGAAGCTTTCTTT

abundance: -
d_gene: -
v_gene: TRBV18
j_gene: TRBJ1-3
CDR3aa: CASSPSAGGTGNTIYF
CDR3nt: TGTGCCAGCTCACCATCCGCCGGGGGGACCGGAAACACCATATATTTT

abundance: -
d_gene: -
v_gene: TRBV28
j_gene: TRBJ2-7
CDR3aa: CASSLGGYSYEQYF
CDR3nt: TGTGCCAGCAGTTTAGGAGGGTACTCCTACGAGCAGTACTTC

abundance: once
d_gene: -
v_gene: TRBV5-6
j_gene: TRBJ1-1
CDR3aa: CASSHKRGNTEAFF
CDR3nt: TGTGCCAGCAGCCACAAACGGGGGAACACTGAAGCTTTCTTT

abundance: -
d_gene: -
v_gene: TRBV30
j_gene: TRBJ1-2
CDR3aa: CAWSVLGARIHGYTF
CDR3nt: TGTGCCTGGAGTGTACTGGGGGCGCGGATTCATGGCTACACCTTC

abundance: -
d_gene: TRBD1
v_gene: TRBV30
j_gene: TRBJ1-6
CDR3aa: CAWIPGGTGGSSPLHF
CDR3nt: TGTGCCTGGATTCCCGGCGGGACAGGGGGGTCTTCACCCCTCCACTTT

abundance: -
d_gene: TRBD1
v_gene: TRBV7-9
j_gene: TRBJ2-7
CDR3aa: CASSEPGQGDYEQYF
CDR3nt: TGTGCCAGCAGCGAGCCGGGACAGGGGGACTACGAGCAGTACTTC

abundance: -
d_gene: -
v_gene: TRBV7-8
j_gene: TRBJ2-7
CDR3aa: CASSLALDNYEQYF
CDR3nt: TGTGCCAGCAGCTTAGCTTTGGACAACTACGAGCAGTACTTC

abundance: -
d_gene: -
v_gene: TRBV2
j_gene: TRBJ2-4
CDR3aa: CASSDQRVAKNIQYF
CDR3nt: TGTGCCAGCAGTGATCAGCGGGTAGCCAAAAACATTCAGTACTTC

abundance: -
d_gene: -
v_gene: TRBV7-6
j_gene: TRBJ2-3
CDR3aa: CASSMRQGLTDTQYF
CDR3nt: TGTGCCAGCAGCATGAGACAGGGACTCACAGATACGCAGTATTTT

abundance: -
d_gene: TRBD2
v_gene: TRBV6-1
j_gene: TRBJ2-4
CDR3aa: CASSKTSGRGLGQYF
CDR3nt: TGTGCCAGCAGTAAGACTAGCGGGAGGGGGTTGGGTCAGTACTTC

abundance: -
d_gene: TRBD1
v_gene: TRBV18
j_gene: TRBJ2-1
CDR3aa: CASSRPGQGAYNEQFF
CDR3nt: TGTGCCAGCTCACGACCGGGACAGGGGGCCTACAATGAGCAGTTCTTC

abundance: once
d_gene: TRBD1
v_gene: TRBV2
j_gene: TRBJ2-5
CDR3aa: CASSPPGQGQETQYF
CDR3nt: TGTGCCAGCAGTCCCCCCGGACAGGGACAAGAGACCCAGTACTTC

abundance: -
d_gene: TRBD1
v_gene: TRBV5-1
j_gene: TRBJ1-4
CDR3aa: CASSSGQANEKLFF
CDR3nt: TGCGCCAGCAGCTCCGGACAGGCTAATGAAAAACTGTTTTTT

abundance: few
d_gene: TRBD1
v_gene: TRBV2
j_gene: TRBJ2-7
CDR3aa: CASSARQGASYEQYF
CDR3nt: TGTGCCAGCAGTGCGAGACAGGGGGCTTCCTACGAGCAGTACTTC

abundance: -
d_gene: TRBD1
v_gene: TRBV18
j_gene: TRBJ1-1
CDR3aa: CASSPLQGAWGNTEAFF
CDR3nt: TGTGCCAGCTCACCGTTACAGGGGGCATGGGGGAACACTGAAGCTTTCTTT

abundance: -
d_gene: -
v_gene: TRBV27
j_gene: TRBJ2-6
CDR3aa: CASRRSVIRDSTNVLTF
CDR3nt: TGTGCCAGCCGCCGGAGCGTGATCCGGGACTCTACCAACGTCCTGACTTTC

abundance: -
d_gene: -
v_gene: TRBV6-1
j_gene: TRBJ2-2
CDR3aa: CASSRTVQTGELFF
CDR3nt: TGTGCCAGCAGTAGGACAGTTCAAACCGGGGAGCTGTTTTTT

abundance: -
d_gene: TRBD1
v_gene: TRBV4-2
j_gene: TRBJ1-5
CDR3aa: CASSQDPRDRGNQPQHF
CDR3nt: TGTGCCAGCAGCCAAGATCCTCGGGACAGGGGTAATCAGCCCCAGCATTTT

abundance: -
d_gene: TRBD2
v_gene: TRBV19
j_gene: TRBJ2-7
CDR3aa: CASRTLAGDAYEQYF
CDR3nt: TGTGCCAGTAGAACACTAGCGGGCGACGCCTACGAGCAGTACTTC

abundance: -
d_gene: TRBD1
v_gene: TRBV2
j_gene: TRBJ2-5
CDR3aa: CASNNRGWEETQYF
CDR3nt: TGTGCCAGCAATAACAGGGGTTGGGAAGAGACCCAGTACTTC

abundance: -
d_gene: -
v_gene: TRBV2
j_gene: TRBJ1-4
CDR3aa: CASSATGSTNEKLFF
CDR3nt: TGTGCCAGCAGTGCAACAGGATCAACTAATGAAAAACTGTTTTTT

abundance: -
d_gene: -
v_gene: TRBV9
j_gene: TRBJ2-3
CDR3aa: CASSVARGSTDTQYF
CDR3nt: TGTGCCAGCAGCGTAGCGCGGGGAAGCACAGATACGCAGTATTTT

abundance: -
d_gene: TRBD1
v_gene: TRBV7-9
j_gene: TRBJ1-6
CDR3aa: CASSPPGQSSYNSPLHF
CDR3nt: TGTGCCAGCAGCCCACCGGGACAGAGCTCCTATAATTCACCCCTCCACTTT

abundance: -
d_gene: TRBD2
v_gene: TRBV6-1
j_gene: TRBJ2-2
CDR3aa: CASSWEGRGTGELFF
CDR3nt: TGTGCCAGCTCATGGGAGGGGCGAGGCACCGGGGAGCTGTTTTTT

abundance: -
d_gene: TRBD2
v_gene: TRBV2
j_gene: TRBJ2-1
CDR3aa: CASSEQGLAGTYNEQFF
CDR3nt: TGTGCCAGCAGTGAACAGGGACTAGCGGGAACCTACAATGAGCAGTTCTTC

abundance: -
d_gene: TRBD2
v_gene: TRBV7-2
j_gene: TRBJ2-1
CDR3aa: CASRTSAAYNEQFF
CDR3nt: TGTGCCAGCCGGACTAGCGCGGCCTACAATGAGCAGTTCTTC